These 2 T cell receptor beta chains share one sample of origin, sequenced in a study of cytomegalovirus exposure and HLA in healthy donors (dated by TCRdb to about 2017). The receptor library was made with the immunoSEQ multiplex PCR assay. A mixture of 60 forward primers for TCR Vbeta segments and 13 reverse primers for TCR Jbeta segments was used in the multiplex PCR. The immuneACCESS repertoire file appears here via TCRdb, limited to in-frame rearrangements. These files lack a portion of the clones; in checked studies, under half of the deficit traces to unresolved V genes, and the cause of the others is not known. This sample has about 190,000 clones in its table, and more than 80% of those were observed once. Over 2% of the sample goes to the ten largest clones. Sample: PBMCs. The receptors derive from a woman between 45 and 60 years old in good health and CMV-seropositive.

The DNA of the CDR3 is TGCGCCAGCAGCCAAGATAGGGCCCCGACAGGGGGGGATGAGCAGTTCTTC. As protein: CASSQDRAPTGGDEQFF. The chain has TRBV4-3 and TRBJ2-1, with 9 bases fitting TRBD1. Per the germline V gene, CDR1 is LGHNA and CDR2 is YSLEER. The CDR3 loop spans 17 amino acids. V was pared by 0 bases and J by 8 bases, with 11 bases of the junction left unmatched.

V usage is TRBV4-1 and J usage is TRBJ1-3; 8 nucleotides match TRBD1. CDR3 length: 17 residues. V lost 3 bases to trimming and J lost 0 bases; unmatched junction nucleotides: 7. Germline-derived CDR1 and CDR2 are MGHRA and YSYEKL. The CDR3 DNA reads TGCGCCAGCAGCCAGGACAGGGCCTATTTCTCTGGAAACACCATATATTTT. This gives the protein CASSQDRAYFSGNTIYF.